A single sample gave rise to the 9 T cell receptor beta chains below, sequenced in a study of blood T cell repertoires in COVID-19 (dated by TCRdb to between 2020 and 2021). Library prep was done by the immunoSEQ multiplex PCR assay. What TCRdb holds here is the immuneACCESS table cut down to in-frame rearrangements. Part of the clones is not present; checked against another copy, under half of the missing clones reflect an unresolved V gene, and the others are unexplained. The sample yields 110,000 to 150,000 clones; roughly three quarters were counted once. Roughly 4.3% of the sample rests with the top ten. Sequenced: peripheral blood. These receptors came from a man aged 60 to 69 with acute or convalescent COVID-19.

This clone was counted a single time. The V call is TRBV11-3, the J call TRBJ2-2; 9 bases line up with TRBD1. Germline V gives CDR1 SGHNT, CDR2 YENEEA. CDR3 length: 16 residues. Unmatched junction bases numbered 5, after V lost 1 base and J lost 5 bases. DNA of the CDR3: TGTGCCAGCAGCTTAGGCGACAGGGGGAATACCGGGGAGCTGTTTTTT. It codes for CASSLGDRGNTGELFF.

The chain carries TRBV6-6 and TRBJ2-1; D unclear. Germline CDR1 reads MNHNY; CDR2 reads SVGAGI (reference sequence). Trimming stripped 2 bases from V and 8 bases from J, with 10 bases between. The CDR3 is 13 amino acids. CDR3 nucleotide sequence: TGTGCCAGCAGTTACGGGCACGTGGATGAGCAGTTCTTC. Translation: CASSYGHVDEQFF.

The chain employs TRBV6-6 and TRBJ2-7, with 7 bases aligning to TRBD2. The CDR3 extends over 14 amino acids. V lost 6 bases and J lost 0; bases outside the gene matches: 5. From germline, CDR1 is MNHNY and CDR2 SVGAGI (reference sequence). The CDR3 DNA reads TGTGCCAGCAGCCCTAGCGGCAACTCCTACGAGCAGTACTTC. Translating gives CASSPSGNSYEQYF.

The chain couples TRBV5-6 to TRBJ2-3, with D possibly being TRBD1 (6 bases). The CDR3 contains 15 residues. The V gene's germline CDR1 is SGHDT and CDR2 YYEEEE. Trimming took off 2 bases at V and 1 base at J, with 11 bases between the two ends. The CDR3 loop is CASSLEGDGTDTQYF. The CDR3 region has the DNA TGTGCCAGCAGCTTAGAGGGGGACGGCACAGATACGCAGTATTTT.

The genes are TRBV28 and TRBJ1-5; perhaps TRBD1 as D (5 bases). The CDR3 consists of 15 residues. The germline gives CDR1 MDHEN, CDR2 SYDVKM. Trimming removed 3 bases at V and 3 bases at J, with 12 bases between. DNA of the CDR3: TGTGCCAGCAGTTTGTGGGGCGATACCAATCAGCCCCAGCATTTT. The encoded protein is CASSLWGDTNQPQHF.

This clone came up a few times. The chain is built from TRBV4-1 and TRBJ2-1; 13 nucleotides agree with TRBD2. V lost 6 bases, J lost 5 bases, and 10 bases stayed unmatched. Germline V CDR1 and CDR2: MGHRA, YSYEKL. The CDR3 covers 17 residues. The CDR3: CASRDTSGRDGHNEQFF. CDR3 bases: TGCGCCAGCAGGGACACTAGCGGGAGGGACGGACACAATGAGCAGTTCTTC.

V usage is TRBV27 and J usage is TRBJ2-7; 11 bases align to TRBD2. This CDR3 region has 17 residues. The germline V gene encodes CDR1 MNHEY and CDR2 SMNVEV (reference sequence). With V trimmed by 3 bases and J by 3 bases, 10 bases remained unmatched. CDR3 sequence (DNA): TGTGCCAGCAGTTTGGATGGTGCTAGCGGGAGGATCTACGAGCAGTACTTC. Its protein is CASSLDGASGRIYEQYF.

This sequence joins TRBV5-1 and TRBJ2-3, with 11 bases fitting TRBD2. V gave up 4 bases and J gave up 2 bases; unmatched junction bases: 6. The CDR3 extends over 16 amino acids. Germline V gene data show CDR1 as SGHRS and CDR2 as YFSETQ. The CDR3 region has the DNA TGCGCCAGCAGCCCCGGGACTAGCGGACTCACAGATACGCAGTATTTT. It encodes CASSPGTSGLTDTQYF.

This clone was counted only a few times. V usage is TRBV10-2 and J usage is TRBJ2-7, with D possibly TRBD2 on 5 matching bases. V lost 11 bases and J lost 7, with 15 bases in between. Germline V gene lookup returns CDR1 WSHSY and CDR2 SAAADI. CDR3 length: 11 amino acids. The CDR3 sequence: CACSPGNEQYF. DNA of the CDR3: TGCGCCTGTTCCCCGGGGAATGAGCAGTACTTC.